This T cell receptor beta chain emerged from a study of spatial heterogeneity in lung cancer. Time point noted: sample taken at primary tumor resection. The study, taken as a whole, reports: One measure, the expanded intratumoral alpha and beta TCR count, tracked tumor mutation counts.

TCRdb reprocessed the 5' RACE reads with MiXCR, giving one entry per CDR3 protein. The repertoire consists of 5,200 or so distinct CDR3 sequences, with 7.8% occurring once and the leading ten covering approximately 16%. This clonotype was seen more than once but under ten times. Its target is not known. Losses at the gene ends were 6 bases for V and 8 bases for J; bases not matched to a gene: 6. The CDR3 sequence is 13 residues long. The V gene's germline CDR1 is MNHEY and CDR2 SVGEGT. This receptor was obtained from a female donor with early-stage non-small cell lung cancer. Material: lung tumor tissue, obtained at surgery. The rearrangement uses TRBV6-2 or TRBV6-3 and TRBJ2-2; 7 bases are a match to TRBD1. This CDR3 reads CASSLGQQGELFF. The CDR3 DNA is TGTGCCAGCAGCCTGGGACAGCAAGGGGAGCTGTTTTTT.